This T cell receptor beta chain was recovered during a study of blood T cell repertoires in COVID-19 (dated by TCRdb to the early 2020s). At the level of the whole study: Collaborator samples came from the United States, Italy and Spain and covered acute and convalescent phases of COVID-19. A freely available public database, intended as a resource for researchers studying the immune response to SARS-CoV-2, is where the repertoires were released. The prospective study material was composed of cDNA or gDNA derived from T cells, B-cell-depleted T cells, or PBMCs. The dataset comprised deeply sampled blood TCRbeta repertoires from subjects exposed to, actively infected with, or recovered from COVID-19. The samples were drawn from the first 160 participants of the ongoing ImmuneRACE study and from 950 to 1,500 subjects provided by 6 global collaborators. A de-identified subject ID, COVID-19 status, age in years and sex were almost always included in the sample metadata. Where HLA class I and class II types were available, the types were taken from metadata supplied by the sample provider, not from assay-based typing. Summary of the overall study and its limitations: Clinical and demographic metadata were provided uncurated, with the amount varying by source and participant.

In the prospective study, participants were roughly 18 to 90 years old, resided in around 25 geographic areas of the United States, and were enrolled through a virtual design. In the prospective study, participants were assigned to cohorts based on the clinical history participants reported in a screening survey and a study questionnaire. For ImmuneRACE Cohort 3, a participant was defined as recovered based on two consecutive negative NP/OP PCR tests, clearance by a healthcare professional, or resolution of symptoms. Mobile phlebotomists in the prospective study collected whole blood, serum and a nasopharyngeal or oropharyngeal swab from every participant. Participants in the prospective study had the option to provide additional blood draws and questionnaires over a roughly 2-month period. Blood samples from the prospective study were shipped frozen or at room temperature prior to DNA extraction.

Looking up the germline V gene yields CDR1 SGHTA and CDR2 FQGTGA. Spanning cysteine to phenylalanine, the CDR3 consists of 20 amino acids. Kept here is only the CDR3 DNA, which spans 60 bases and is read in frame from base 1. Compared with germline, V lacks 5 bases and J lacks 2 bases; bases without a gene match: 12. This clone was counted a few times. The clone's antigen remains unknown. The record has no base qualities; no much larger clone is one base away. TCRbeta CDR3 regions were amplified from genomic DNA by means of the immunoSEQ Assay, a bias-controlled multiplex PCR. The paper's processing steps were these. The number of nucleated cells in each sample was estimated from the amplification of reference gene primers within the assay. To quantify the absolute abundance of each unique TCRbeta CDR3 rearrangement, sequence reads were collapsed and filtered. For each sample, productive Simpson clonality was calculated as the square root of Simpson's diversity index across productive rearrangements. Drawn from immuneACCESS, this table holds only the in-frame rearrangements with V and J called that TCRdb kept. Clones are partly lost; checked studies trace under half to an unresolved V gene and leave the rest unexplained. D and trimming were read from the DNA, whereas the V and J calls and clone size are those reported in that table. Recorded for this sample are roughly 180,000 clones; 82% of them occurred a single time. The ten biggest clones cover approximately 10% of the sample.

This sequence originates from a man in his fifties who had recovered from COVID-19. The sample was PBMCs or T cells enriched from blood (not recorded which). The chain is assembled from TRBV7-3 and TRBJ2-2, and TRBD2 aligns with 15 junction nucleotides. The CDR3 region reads CASSQYPTGLAGGNTGELFF. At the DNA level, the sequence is TGTGCCAGCAGCCAATATCCAACGGGACTAGCGGGAGGTAACACCGGGGAGCTGTTTTTT. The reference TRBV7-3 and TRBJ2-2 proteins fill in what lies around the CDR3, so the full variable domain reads GAGVSQTPSNKVTEKGKYVELRCDPISGHTALYWYRQSLGQGPEFLIYFQGTGAADDSGLPNDRFFAVRPEGSVSTLKIQRTERGDSAVYLCASSQYPTGLAGGNTGELFFGEGSRLTVL.